One T cell receptor beta chain is described in this entry. Germline CDR1 is KGHSY and CDR2 is FQNENV. V dropped 7 bases and J dropped 1 base, with 16 bases sitting between them. The CDR3 contains 15 residues. The sample comes from a study of blood T cell repertoires in COVID-19. The wider study: Italy, Spain and the United States were the sources of the convalescent and acute COVID-19 samples. The analysed material was cDNA or gDNA that came from T cells, B-cell-depleted T cells, or PBMCs.

Authors' methods: Researchers report that nucleated cell counts were estimated from reference gene primer amplification. The repertoire was sequenced with immunoSEQ multiplex PCR; TCRdb's copy has only in-frame clones and lacks some. V and J calls and clone size are copied from that table; D and trimming were computed from the DNA. This table holds 60,000 to 95,000 clones, 90% found once. Sequenced: peripheral blood. This TCR derives from a woman older than 75 with active or convalescent COVID-19. This chain uses TRBV16 with TRBJ1-2; TRBD1 might be the D (5 bases). The CDR3 spells CASTQLRGFNYGYTF. The DNA for the CDR3 is TGTGCCAGCACGCAACTGCGGGGCTTTAACTATGGCTACACCTTC.